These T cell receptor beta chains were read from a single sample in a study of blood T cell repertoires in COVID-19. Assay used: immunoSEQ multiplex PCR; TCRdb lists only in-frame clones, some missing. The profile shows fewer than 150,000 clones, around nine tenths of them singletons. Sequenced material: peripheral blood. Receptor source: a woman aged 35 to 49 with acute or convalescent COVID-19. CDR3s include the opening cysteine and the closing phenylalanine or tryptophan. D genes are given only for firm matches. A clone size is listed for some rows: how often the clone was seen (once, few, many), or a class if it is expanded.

CDR3 DNA: TGTGCCAGCAGCTTAGTAAGGGGTTACAATGAGCAGTTCTTC
CDR3 protein: CASSLVRGYNEQFF
clone size: .
V gene: TRBV7-6
D gene: .
J gene: TRBJ2-1

CDR3 DNA: TGCAGCGTAGCGGGACTAGCGGGGGGACTCGCTTCCTACAATGAGCAGTTCTTC
CDR3 protein: CSVAGLAGGLASYNEQFF
clone size: .
V gene: TRBV29-1
D gene: TRBD2
J gene: TRBJ2-1

CDR3 DNA: TGTGCCAGCAGGCTATACGGGACACCAAATGAAAAACTGTTTTTT
CDR3 protein: CASRLYGTPNEKLFF
clone size: few
V gene: TRBV2
D gene: .
J gene: TRBJ1-4

CDR3 DNA: TGCGCCAGCAGCCAAGTTACAGGGGGGAACTATGGCTACACCTTC
CDR3 protein: CASSQVTGGNYGYTF
clone size: .
V gene: TRBV4-1
D gene: TRBD1
J gene: TRBJ1-2

CDR3 DNA: TGTGCCACACCCCTCCCCCAACCGGTGGTATCTGGGGCCAACGTCCTGACTTTC
CDR3 protein: CATPLPQPVVSGANVLTF
clone size: .
V gene: TRBV24-1
D gene: .
J gene: TRBJ2-6

CDR3 DNA: TGTGCCACCAGCCTTATAGCGGGAGGGCTGGGGGACTACGAGCAGTACTTC
CDR3 protein: CATSLIAGGLGDYEQYF
clone size: few
V gene: TRBV24-1
D gene: TRBD2
J gene: TRBJ2-7

CDR3 DNA: TGTGCCAGCAGCTTAGAACAGGGGCGGGGTGAAAAACTGTTTTTT
CDR3 protein: CASSLEQGRGEKLFF
clone size: .
V gene: TRBV7-9
D gene: TRBD1
J gene: TRBJ1-4

CDR3 DNA: TGTGCCAGCAGGAAAACTAGCGGGAGTTTGTACGAGCAGTACTTC
CDR3 protein: CASRKTSGSLYEQYF
clone size: .
V gene: TRBV13
D gene: TRBD2
J gene: TRBJ2-7

CDR3 DNA: TGTGCCAGCAGTTTCAAGACAGGGCTACTCTATGGCTACACCTTC
CDR3 protein: CASSFKTGLLYGYTF
clone size: few
V gene: TRBV6-5
D gene: TRBD1
J gene: TRBJ1-2

CDR3 DNA: TGTGCCAGCAGTTTTCAGGAGACCCAGTACTTC
CDR3 protein: CASSFQETQYF
clone size: .
V gene: TRBV6-2/TRBV6-3
D gene: .
J gene: TRBJ2-5

CDR3 DNA: TGTGCCAGCAGCCGAGTAGCGGGAGGAGGCACAGATACGCAGTATTTT
CDR3 protein: CASSRVAGGGTDTQYF
clone size: .
V gene: TRBV7-3
D gene: TRBD2
J gene: TRBJ2-3

CDR3 DNA: TGTGCCAGCAGCTTCGACAGATTCGATACGCAGTATTTT
CDR3 protein: CASSFDRFDTQYF
clone size: .
V gene: TRBV7-2
D gene: .
J gene: TRBJ2-3

CDR3 DNA: TGTGCCAGCAGCTTATGGGGGCCCGGCTACGGCTACACCTTC
CDR3 protein: CASSLWGPGYGYTF
clone size: .
V gene: TRBV5-6
D gene: .
J gene: TRBJ1-2

CDR3 DNA: TGTGCCTGGAGTGTGGCAGGGGGGTCCTACGAGCAGTACTTC
CDR3 protein: CAWSVAGGSYEQYF
clone size: .
V gene: TRBV30
D gene: .
J gene: TRBJ2-7

CDR3 DNA: TGTGCCAGCAGTCTACGGTCCCGAGAAAAACTGTTTTTT
CDR3 protein: CASSLRSREKLFF
clone size: .
V gene: TRBV28
D gene: .
J gene: TRBJ1-4

CDR3 DNA: TGTGCCAGCAGCTTGTCCGGGACACATAATGAAAAACTGTTTTTT
CDR3 protein: CASSLSGTHNEKLFF
clone size: .
V gene: TRBV7-6
D gene: .
J gene: TRBJ1-4

CDR3 DNA: TGTGCCAGCAGTGAGAATGACAGGGGGTTCCAAGCTTTCTTT
CDR3 protein: CASSENDRGFQAFF
clone size: .
V gene: TRBV2
D gene: TRBD1
J gene: TRBJ1-1

CDR3 DNA: TGTGCCAGCAGTTACTCGACAGGGGCGTGGGAAGCTTTCTTT
CDR3 protein: CASSYSTGAWEAFF
clone size: once
V gene: TRBV6-5
D gene: TRBD1
J gene: TRBJ1-1

CDR3 DNA: TGTGCCAGTAGTCTTCTCCAGGGTAGTGGAAACACCATATATTTT
CDR3 protein: CASSLLQGSGNTIYF
clone size: .
V gene: TRBV19
D gene: .
J gene: TRBJ1-3

CDR3 DNA: TGTGCCAGCAGTTTACGGTACAGTAACTATGGCTACACCTTC
CDR3 protein: CASSLRYSNYGYTF
clone size: .
V gene: TRBV27
D gene: .
J gene: TRBJ1-2

CDR3 DNA: TGTGCCAGCAGTTTCAGCGGGCAACCTGAAAAACTGTTTTTT
CDR3 protein: CASSFSGQPEKLFF
clone size: once
V gene: TRBV27
D gene: .
J gene: TRBJ1-4

CDR3 DNA: TGTGCCAGCAGCCCGCGGGGCCGCACTGAAGCTTTCTTT
CDR3 protein: CASSPRGRTEAFF
clone size: .
V gene: TRBV9
D gene: .
J gene: TRBJ1-1

CDR3 DNA: TGTGCCACCAGCAGAGCTGTCTCCTACGAGCAGTACTTC
CDR3 protein: CATSRAVSYEQYF
clone size: .
V gene: TRBV15
D gene: .
J gene: TRBJ2-7

CDR3 DNA: TGCAGCGTAGAGCGGGAGAGCTCCTACAATGAGCAGTTCTTC
CDR3 protein: CSVERESSYNEQFF
clone size: .
V gene: TRBV29-1
D gene: TRBD2
J gene: TRBJ2-1

CDR3 DNA: TGTGCCAGCAGCATTACAGGTTCCTACGAGCAGTACTTC
CDR3 protein: CASSITGSYEQYF
clone size: .
V gene: TRBV7-2
D gene: .
J gene: TRBJ2-7

CDR3 DNA: TGTGCCAGCTCACGAGACCAAAGGGGACAGGAGGCCCTTGGGGCTTTCTTT
CDR3 protein: CASSRDQRGQEALGAFF
clone size: .
V gene: TRBV18
D gene: TRBD1
J gene: TRBJ1-1

CDR3 DNA: TGTGCCATCAGCAATGACAGGAATGAAGCTTTCTTT
CDR3 protein: CAISNDRNEAFF
clone size: once
V gene: TRBV10-3
D gene: .
J gene: TRBJ1-1

CDR3 DNA: TGCGCCAGCAGCTTGGTTGGAACAGGTAAAAATGAGCAGTTCTTC
CDR3 protein: CASSLVGTGKNEQFF
clone size: .
V gene: TRBV5-1
D gene: .
J gene: TRBJ2-1

CDR3 DNA: TGTGCCAGCAGCCGGGAGTCTTCACCCCTCCACTTT
CDR3 protein: CASSRESSPLHF
clone size: .
V gene: TRBV7-9
D gene: .
J gene: TRBJ1-6

CDR3 DNA: TGCGCCAGCAGCCAAGTACCGGGACTAGGAAATGAAAAACTGTTTTTT
CDR3 protein: CASSQVPGLGNEKLFF
clone size: .
V gene: TRBV4-1
D gene: .
J gene: TRBJ1-4

CDR3 DNA: TGTGCCAGCAGCCTGACAGGGTATGATGGCTACACCTTC
CDR3 protein: CASSLTGYDGYTF
clone size: .
V gene: TRBV3-1/TRBV3-2
D gene: TRBD1
J gene: TRBJ1-2

CDR3 DNA: TGTGCCTGGAGTGTACTCCTCTACGAGCAGTACTTC
CDR3 protein: CAWSVLLYEQYF
clone size: .
V gene: TRBV30
D gene: .
J gene: TRBJ2-7